Below are 27 T cell receptor beta chains sequenced from a single sample in a study of control samples from healthy donors and cancer patients. Produced via immunoSEQ multiplex PCR; TCRdb's table is partial and in-frame only. Seen here are approximately 70,000 clones, 89% observed once, and the top ten hold less than 6.5%. The sample comprised PBMCs. These receptors all stem from a man between 60 and 75 years old with colorectal cancer.

The J gene is TRBJ1-1, the V gene TRBV18; possibly TRBD1 for D (6 bases). Germline assignment: CDR1 KGHSH and CDR2 LQKENI. V lost 3 bases to trimming and J lost 5 bases, with 13 bases between them. This CDR3 is 14 amino acids long. CDR3 nucleotides: TGTGCCAGCTCACCGACAGGTCTAAGAACTGAAGCTTTCTTT. Translating gives CASSPTGLRTEAFF.

This clone has just one count. The rearrangement links TRBV18 to TRBJ2-7; D perhaps matches TRBD1 (6 bases). CDR3 length: 20 amino acids. CDR1 and CDR2 from the germline V gene are KGHSH and LQKENI. The V gene lost 4 bases and the J gene lost 0 bases, with 28 bases spanning the gap. Here the CDR3 reads CASSRTFISGAGTLSYEQYF. Here the CDR3 DNA reads TGTGCCAGCTCACGAACTTTCATATCCGGGGCCGGGACACTCTCCTACGAGCAGTACTTC. The whole variable domain, filled in from reference TRBV18 and TRBJ2-7, reads NAGVMQNPRHLVRRRGQEARLRCSPMKGHSHVYWYRQLPEEGLKFMVYLQKENIIDESGMPKERFSAEFPKEGPSILRIQQVVRGDSAAYFCASSRTFISGAGTLSYEQYFGPGTRLTVT.

Only a few counts were recorded for this clone. J is TRBJ1-1 and V is TRBV5-1; 8 bases fit TRBD1. The CDR3 spans 15 residues. Per germline, CDR1 SGHRS and CDR2 YFSETQ. After removal of 4 bases from V and 1 base from J, the junction contained 6 bases not matched to a gene. The CDR3 here is CASSPGQGRNTEAFF. The CDR3 bases are TGCGCCAGCAGCCCCGGACAGGGAAGGAACACTGAAGCTTTCTTT.

The chain is built from TRBV7-9 and TRBJ1-2; D remains unclear. Germline V gene sequence: CDR1 SEHNR, CDR2 FQNEAQ (reference sequence). The V gene lost 3 bases and the J gene lost 0 bases, with 8 bases spanning the gap. CDR3 size: 14 residues. The CDR3 is CASSLTPTNYGYTF. CDR3 nucleotide sequence: TGTGCCAGCAGCTTGACCCCCACTAACTATGGCTACACCTTC.

This clone appeared once. The chain couples TRBV19 to TRBJ2-3, with 7 positions matching TRBD1. Germline assignment: CDR1 LNHDA and CDR2 SQIVND (reference sequence). Losses at the gene ends were 4 bases for V and 2 bases for J; bases not matched to a gene: 6. The CDR3 totals 15 residues. The CDR3 sequence is CASSTRQGPTDTQYF. The DNA of the CDR3 is TGTGCCAGTAGTACCCGACAGGGACCCACAGATACGCAGTATTTT.

The chain couples TRBV2 to TRBJ2-7, with a weak D call TRBD1 (5 bases). V gave up 5 bases and J gave up 6 bases, with 17 bases separating them. CDR1 SNHLY and CDR2 FYNNEI come from the germline V gene. This CDR3 is built from 14 residues. The CDR3 reads CASSTGAARSEQYF. For the CDR3, the DNA is TGTGCCAGCAGTACTGGGGCCGCCCGAAGCGAGCAGTACTTC.

This chain links TRBV19 with TRBJ1-4; 9 positions match TRBD1. V shed 5 bases and J 7 bases; nucleotides not matched to a gene: 8. The CDR3 runs 15 residues. Germline V gives CDR1 LNHDA, CDR2 SQIVND (reference sequence). The CDR3 region has the DNA TGTGCCAGTAGTCAAACAGGGGGCGATTCTGAAAAACTGTTTTTT. Its translation: CASSQTGGDSEKLFF.

The rearrangement joins TRBV4-1 to TRBJ2-5; maybe TRBD2 (7 bases). The CDR3 has 16 residues. The V end was cut by 4 bases, the J end by 2 bases, with 17 bases between. Germline CDR1 reads MGHRA; CDR2 reads YSYEKL. The CDR3 DNA follows: TGCGCCAGCAGCCCCTCGGGGGGCCGAGGGCAAGAGACCCAGTACTTC. It translates to CASSPSGGRGQETQYF.

The CDR3: CASSQLGGAPTGELFF. The CDR3, as DNA: TGCGCCAGCAGCCAGCTTGGGGGGGCCCCCACCGGGGAGCTGTTTTTT. The gene calls are TRBV4-1 and TRBJ2-2; D is possibly TRBD2 (7 bases). This CDR3 comprises 16 residues. V dropped 3 bases and J dropped 4 bases, with 15 bases sitting between them. The germline V gene has CDR1 MGHRA and CDR2 YSYEKL.

The chain recombines TRBV28 with TRBJ1-4; D possibly corresponds to TRBD1 (6 bases). V was shortened by 3 bases and J by 5 bases, with 16 bases between the two germline ends. The germline V gene has CDR1 MDHEN and CDR2 SYDVKM. This CDR3 is 16 amino acids long. CDR3 in DNA: TGTGCCAGCAGTTTGACCCGGGGGCCCGTCAATGAAAAACTGTTTTTT. Its protein is CASSLTRGPVNEKLFF.

The CDR3 DNA sequence: TGTGCCAGCAGCCAAAAACTAGCGGGGGGTCGAGATACGCAGTATTTT. Amino acids: CASSQKLAGGRDTQYF. The chain carries TRBV7-2 and TRBJ2-3, with TRBD2 identical over 12 bases. The length of the CDR3 is 16 residues. With 5 bases clipped from V and 5 bases from J, the junction kept 8 bases outside the gene matches. CDR1 SGHTA and CDR2 FQGNSA come from the germline V gene.

The chain couples TRBV19 to TRBJ2-2, with 9 bases fitting TRBD2. From germline, CDR1 is LNHDA and CDR2 SQIVND (reference sequence). The trim removed 10 bases at V and 1 base at J, leaving 13 bases unmatched. The CDR3 contains 17 residues. The CDR3 DNA reads as TGTGCCATCCGCGGGGGTAGCGGGGGCCAGAACACCGGGGAGCTGTTTTTT. Translated: CAIRGGSGGQNTGELFF.

The chain's CDR3 is CASSSPRVSARETQYF. The CDR3 DNA sequence: TGTGCCAGCAGCTCGCCCCGGGTCTCGGCACGAGAGACCCAGTACTTC. This rearrangement joins TRBV5-4 to TRBJ2-5; D is unresolved. With 3 bases removed from V and 4 bases from J, the gap between germline ends came to 19 bases. The CDR3 is 16 residues long. The germline V gene has CDR1 SGHNT and CDR2 YYREEE (reference sequence).

CDR3 residues: CSVVQGSTDTQYF. DNA for the CDR3: TGCAGCGTTGTCCAGGGGAGCACAGATACGCAGTATTTT. V is TRBV29-1 and J is TRBJ2-3; D is perhaps TRBD1 (6 bases). Germline V lookup: CDR1 SQVTM, CDR2 ANQGSEA. The V and J ends lost 4 bases and 0 bases respectively, with 8 bases between them. There are 13 residues in the CDR3.

The genes are TRBV6-1 and TRBJ2-5; tentative D call: TRBD2 (6 bases). The CDR3 sequence is 14 residues long. The germline gives CDR1 MNHNS, CDR2 SASEGT. Trimming left V 10 bases short and J 1 base short, with 16 bases between. The CDR3 reads CATTGGGIQETQYF. For the CDR3, the DNA is TGTGCCACTACGGGTGGGGGGATCCAAGAGACCCAGTACTTC.

The chain has TRBV2 and TRBJ1-5; D remains ambiguous. Germline V lookup: CDR1 SNHLY, CDR2 FYNNEI. There are 13 residues in the CDR3. V gave up 1 base and J gave up 3 bases, with 4 bases separating them. DNA for the CDR3: TGTGCCAGCAGTGAAGACTTCAATCAGCCCCAGCATTTT. Protein product: CASSEDFNQPQHF.

The V call is TRBV28, the J call TRBJ1-3; maybe TRBD1 (5 bases). V lost 1 base and J 0 bases, leaving 16 bases between the germline ends. The CDR3 is made up of 18 amino acids. The V gene's germline CDR1 is MDHEN and CDR2 SYDVKM. The CDR3 bases are TGTGCCAGCAGTTTATCCCAAGAAGGGACTAACTCTGGAAACACCATATATTTT. This gives the protein CASSLSQEGTNSGNTIYF.

This chain connects TRBV3-1 (or the pseudogene TRBV3-2) to TRBJ1-1, with a possible D match to TRBD1 (5 bases). Germline V gene sequence: CDR1 LGHDT, CDR2 YNNKEL (reference sequence). Trimming cost V 3 bases and J 11 bases, with 16 bases left between them. The CDR3 loop spans 13 amino acids. The CDR3 region has the DNA TGTGCCAGCAGCCAGGTTACGCAGGGTGAGGCTTTCTTT. This encodes CASSQVTQGEAFF.

This clone was seen once. The chain is built from TRBV7-6 and TRBJ2-7; 7 bases map to TRBD1. V shed 5 bases, J shed 3 bases, and the junction held 10 bases outside the gene matches. This CDR3 contains 15 residues. The germline V gene encodes CDR1 SGHVS and CDR2 FNYEAQ. The CDR3 sequence: CASSPEKTGVYEQYF. CDR3 sequence (DNA): TGTGCCAGCAGCCCCGAGAAAACAGGGGTCTACGAGCAGTACTTC.

This clone was counted once. This chain joins TRBV7-2 and TRBJ1-4; perhaps TRBD1 as D (5 bases). Deletions cut 5 bases from V and 4 bases from J, with 14 bases between. The CDR3 covers 15 residues. Germline assignment: CDR1 SGHTA and CDR2 FQGNSA. The CDR3, as DNA: TGTGCCAGCAGCGGGGGGACCTCACTTAATGAAAAACTGTTTTTT. It yields the protein CASSGGTSLNEKLFF.

The gene calls are TRBV12-3 or TRBV12-4 and TRBJ1-1; a weak D match, TRBD1 (5 bases). The CDR3 runs 13 residues. Trimming stripped 6 bases from V and 4 bases from J, with 12 bases between. The CDR3 reads CASRGGGSTEAFF. The CDR3, as DNA: TGTGCCAGCAGGGGGGGTGGAAGCACTGAAGCTTTCTTT.

As to this clone: The junction departs from germline at one end; a sequencing error may be responsible. This chain connects TRBV5-1 to TRBJ2-5; 7 bases are shared with TRBD2. Germline CDR1 reads SGHRS; CDR2 reads YFSETQ. The CDR3 runs 9 residues. DNA for the CDR3: TGCGCCCCAGCGGGGCCCGGGAACTTC. This sequence encodes CAPAGPGNF. The variable domain in full, with the rest retrieved from reference TRBV5-1 and TRBJ2-5, is KAGVTQTPRYLIKTRGQQVTLSCSPISGHRSVSWYQQTPGQGLQFLFEYFSETQRNKGNFPGRFSGRQFSNSRSEMNVSTLELGDSALYLCAPAGPGNFGPGTRLLVL.

This chain links TRBV4-3 with TRBJ2-3; TRBD1 matches at 8 bases. Looked up from germline, CDR1 is LGHNA and CDR2 is YSLEER. J gave up 3 bases and V 0 bases, and 5 bases lay outside the gene matches. The length of the CDR3 is 16 residues. The DNA of the CDR3 is TGCGCCAGCAGCCAAGATTCCAGGGGGCGTACAGATACGCAGTATTTT. Residues: CASSQDSRGRTDTQYF.

Sample share makes this clone medium-sized. The rearrangement links TRBV4-3 to TRBJ2-1; D is ambiguous. The CDR3 runs 15 residues. Germline V gene sequence: CDR1 LGHNA, CDR2 YSLEER. Trimming removed 2 bases from V and 6 bases from J, with 14 bases in between. The CDR3 nucleotides read TGCGCCAGCAGCCAACAACACAGTGGGTTCAATGAGCAGTTCTTC. Its protein is CASSQQHSGFNEQFF.

The chain combines TRBV29-1 with TRBJ2-5; perhaps TRBD2 as D (5 bases). The CDR3 covers 10 residues. The V end was cut by 4 bases, the J end by 5 bases, with 5 bases between. Germline values: CDR1 SQVTM, CDR2 ANQGSEA. In nucleotides, the CDR3 is TGCAGCGTTGGAGGGGAGACCCAGTACTTC. Its translation: CSVGGETQYF.

The chain joins TRBV7-9 to TRBJ1-1; no clear D gene. Germline V gives CDR1 SEHNR, CDR2 FQNEAQ (reference sequence). V shed 3 bases and J shed 3 bases, with 8 bases lying between them. This CDR3 is built from 13 residues. CDR3 loop: CASSLSRDTEAFF. The CDR3 DNA reads as TGTGCCAGCAGCTTGTCGCGGGACACTGAAGCTTTCTTT.

This clone showed up just once. The CDR3 protein is CASSRLDRGRGGYGYTF. The CDR3 DNA reads TGTGCCAGCAGTCGCCTCGACAGGGGGCGGGGGGGCTATGGCTACACCTTC. The chain carries TRBV27 and TRBJ1-2; 10 bases agree with TRBD1. Germline V gene data show CDR1 as MNHEY and CDR2 as SMNVEV (reference sequence). Unmatched junction bases numbered 13, after V lost 5 bases and J lost 4 bases. The length of the CDR3 is 17 residues.